Presented here are 25 T cell receptor beta chains from one specimen sequenced in a study of cytomegalovirus exposure and HLA in healthy donors. A multiplex PCR was run with 60 Vbeta primers and 13 Jbeta primers. The protocol was immunoSEQ multiplex PCR, while the TCRdb copy is restricted to in-frame clones and leaves out a portion. The sample consists of about 210,000 clones, about 88% of them appearing once. Sequencing was performed on PBMCs. The receptor source for this set is a girl aged 2 to 9 in good health and CMV-seronegative.

This chain uses TRBV7-2 with TRBJ1-4, with a possible D match to TRBD1 (5 bases). This CDR3 has 15 amino acids. Germline CDR1 SGHTA, CDR2 FQGNSA. The ends were cut back, 0 bases at V and 7 bases at J, with 12 bases in the middle. CDR3 sequence: CASSLARGGGEKLFF. The DNA for the CDR3 is TGTGCCAGCAGCTTAGCGCGGGGGGGTGGTGAAAAACTGTTTTTT.

The chain joins TRBV19 to TRBJ1-3; 10 nucleotides match TRBD1. The V segment lost 3 bases and the J segment 2 bases; nucleotides outside the gene matches: 7. Germline assignment: CDR1 LNHDA and CDR2 SQIVND (reference sequence). The CDR3 loop spans 17 amino acids. The chain's CDR3 is CASSITDRGATGNTIYF. For the CDR3, the DNA is TGTGCCAGTAGTATTACGGACAGGGGGGCTACTGGAAACACCATATATTTT.

The chain recombines TRBV6-1 with TRBJ2-7; D is unclear. Between the trimmed V and J ends, which lost 0 bases and 3 bases, there was a span of 6 bases. The germline CDR1 and CDR2 sequences are MNHNS and SASEGT. The CDR3 has 13 amino acids. CDR3 in amino acids: CASSEAPHYEQYF. CDR3 coding DNA: TGTGCCAGCAGTGAAGCCCCCCACTACGAGCAGTACTTC.

J is TRBJ2-7 and V is TRBV10-2; no firm D call. Trimming pared 6 bases from V and 1 base from J, leaving 10 bases between. CDR3 length: 13 amino acids. The germline V gene has CDR1 WSHSY and CDR2 SAAADI. The CDR3 DNA reads as TGCGCCAGCAGCAAACCCGAGTCCTACGAGCAGTACTTC. Its protein is CASSKPESYEQYF.

The chain uses TRBV30 and TRBJ1-6; no clear D gene. CDR1 and CDR2 (germline): GTSNPN, SVGIG (reference sequence). This CDR3 comprises 18 residues. With 0 bases removed from V and 1 base from J, the gap between germline ends came to 16 bases. The CDR3 loop is CAWSVGRLSRSYNSPLHF. CDR3 coding DNA: TGTGCCTGGAGTGTGGGCAGGCTCAGCAGGTCCTATAATTCACCCCTCCACTTT.

This clone showed up just a few times. The rearrangement joins TRBV19 to TRBJ1-2, with D hard to call. CDR1 and CDR2 (germline): LNHDA, SQIVND (reference sequence). The CDR3 has 14 amino acids. The V end was cut by 8 bases, the J end by 3 bases, with 16 bases between. CDR3 region: CASSRRTHYYGYTF. In nucleotides, the CDR3 is TGTGCCAGTTCTCGGAGGACCCACTACTATGGCTACACCTTC.

This chain joins TRBV5-6 and TRBJ2-2; D not certain. Germline V gives CDR1 SGHDT, CDR2 YYEEEE. This CDR3 is 12 amino acids long. V gave up 0 bases and J gave up 7 bases, with 4 bases separating them. This chain's CDR3 is CASSLASGELFF. For the CDR3, the DNA is TGTGCCAGCAGCTTGGCGAGCGGGGAGCTGTTTTTT.

V gene TRBV5-6 combines with J gene TRBJ1-1, with unresolved D. In germline, CDR1 is SGHDT, CDR2 YYEEEE. This CDR3 is built from 15 residues. V dropped 4 bases and J dropped 4 bases, with 17 bases sitting between them. The CDR3 sequence: CASSLVPGPSTEAFF. CDR3 in DNA: TGTGCCAGCAGCCTGGTCCCGGGTCCAAGCACTGAAGCTTTCTTT.

This rearrangement joins TRBV6-1 to TRBJ1-1, with 8 bases aligning to TRBD1. This CDR3 has 15 amino acids. Germline trimming cut 3 bases from V and 4 bases from J; bases unmatched to any gene: 7. Per germline, CDR1 MNHNS and CDR2 SASEGT. The CDR3 protein is CASSEQGAPGTEAFF. The CDR3 DNA reads TGTGCCAGCAGTGAGCAGGGGGCGCCGGGCACTGAAGCTTTCTTT.

The V call is TRBV10-3, the J call TRBJ2-2; D may be TRBD1 (5 bases). The CDR3 contains 12 residues. Germline CDR1 is ENHRY and CDR2 is SYGVKD. The germline V and J ends were trimmed by 4 bases and 7 bases, with 7 bases remaining between them. The CDR3 nucleotides read TGTGCCATCAGTGTAGGGGTCGGGGAGCTGTTTTTT. Translating it yields CAISVGVGELFF.

V is TRBV11-3 and J is TRBJ2-7; no clear D. V was shortened by 1 base and J by 4 bases, with 17 bases between the two germline ends. The CDR3 sequence is 16 residues long. In germline, CDR1 is SGHNT, CDR2 YENEEA. The CDR3 nucleotides are TGTGCCAGCAGCTTAGTAACGGGTCCCACTCTTTACGAGCAGTACTTC. Its translation is CASSLVTGPTLYEQYF.

This clone was detected only once. The CDR3 bases are TGTGCCTGGAGTCCCGGTGTTCAAGCACCCCTCCACTTT. This gives the protein CAWSPGVQAPLHF. V usage is TRBV30 and J usage is TRBJ1-6; D is uncertain. Trimming cost V 2 bases and J 11 bases, with 13 bases left between them. The germline V gene has CDR1 GTSNPN and CDR2 SVGIG (reference sequence). The CDR3 is 13 residues long. Combining the CDR3 with reference TRBV30 and TRBJ1-6 gives the whole variable domain SQTIHQWPATLVQPVGSPLSLECTVEGTSNPNLYWYRQAAGRGLQLLFYSVGIGQISSEVPQNLSASRPQDRQFILSSKKLLLSDSGFYLCAWSPGVQAPLHFGNGTRLTVT.

This chain links TRBV6-1 with TRBJ1-2; TRBD1 matches 7 bases. The ends lost 2 bases at V and 4 bases at J; junction bases unmatched: 4. CDR1 is MNHNS and CDR2 is SASEGT in the germline V gene. CDR3 length equals 14 residues. DNA for the CDR3: TGTGCCAGCAGTGAATTAGGGACAGCCTATGGCTACACCTTC. It specifies CASSELGTAYGYTF.

V is TRBV6-6 and J is TRBJ1-2; weak D call: TRBD1 (6 bases). The CDR3 has 14 amino acids. Germline V lookup: CDR1 MNHNY, CDR2 SVGAGI (reference sequence). Trimming cost V 5 bases and J 4 bases, with 14 bases left between them. The CDR3 sequence is CASSRGTASYGYTF. The CDR3 nucleotides are TGTGCCAGCAGTAGGGGGACCGCCAGCTATGGCTACACCTTC.

V gene TRBV10-3 combines with J gene TRBJ2-7; TRBD1 aligns across 9 bases. CDR3 length equals 15 residues. Germline trimming cut 4 bases from V and 0 bases from J; bases unmatched to any gene: 4. Germline V lookup: CDR1 ENHRY, CDR2 SYGVKD. The CDR3 region has the DNA TGTGCCATCAGTGCAGCACAGGGGGCCTCCTACGAGCAGTACTTC. Residues: CAISAAQGASYEQYF.

CDR3 coding DNA: TGCGCCAGCAGCTTTGGGACTAGCGGAGATACGCAGTATTTT. This encodes CASSFGTSGDTQYF. This chain joins TRBV5-1 and TRBJ2-3; 11 bases agree with TRBD2. The germline V gene encodes CDR1 SGHRS and CDR2 YFSETQ. Trimming cost V 2 bases and J 5 bases; bases outside gene matches: 1. The CDR3 covers 14 residues. Looking up the rest from reference TRBV5-1 and TRBJ2-3 gives the full variable domain: KAGVTQTPRYLIKTRGQQVTLSCSPISGHRSVSWYQQTPGQGLQFLFEYFSETQRNKGNFPGRFSGRQFSNSRSEMNVSTLELGDSALYLCASSFGTSGDTQYFGPGTRLTVL.

The sample holds a few counts of this clone. The rearrangement uses TRBV30 and TRBJ1-6; no definite D call. Germline V gene lookup returns CDR1 GTSNPN and CDR2 SVGIG (reference sequence). This CDR3 has 12 amino acids. V lost 0 bases to trimming and J lost 9 bases, with 6 bases between them. The CDR3, as DNA: TGTGCCTGGAGTGTAACTGCTTCACCCCTCCACTTT. Protein product: CAWSVTASPLHF.

The V gene is TRBV5-1, the J gene TRBJ1-1, with D tentatively TRBD1 (6 bases). Germline V lookup: CDR1 SGHRS, CDR2 YFSETQ. This CDR3 has 16 amino acids. Trimming took off 3 bases at V and 4 bases at J, with 19 bases between the two ends. The CDR3 protein is CASSSTGISVGTEAFF. The CDR3 nucleotides read TGCGCCAGCAGCTCAACAGGGATAAGTGTCGGCACTGAAGCTTTCTTT. The full variable domain, its missing parts supplied by reference TRBV5-1 and TRBJ1-1, is KAGVTQTPRYLIKTRGQQVTLSCSPISGHRSVSWYQQTPGQGLQFLFEYFSETQRNKGNFPGRFSGRQFSNSRSEMNVSTLELGDSALYLCASSSTGISVGTEAFFGQGTRLTVV.

This chain connects TRBV2 to TRBJ2-5; D remains unclear. CDR1 and CDR2 (germline): SNHLY, FYNNEI. This CDR3 comprises 12 residues. Trimming shortened V by 2 bases and J by 5 bases, and 6 bases separated the two germline ends. In nucleotides, the CDR3 is TGTGCCAGCAGTGAATGGGCGGAGACCCAGTACTTC. Amino acids: CASSEWAETQYF.

This chain links TRBV5-1 with TRBJ1-4; perhaps TRBD1 as D (6 bases). CDR3 length: 15 residues. CDR1 and CDR2 (germline): SGHRS, YFSETQ. V lost 0 bases to trimming and J lost 3 bases, with 9 bases between them. Here the CDR3 DNA reads TGCGCCAGCAGCTTGGCGACAGGTTCTAATGAAAAACTGTTTTTT. This translates into CASSLATGSNEKLFF.

The CDR3 DNA reads as TGTGCCAGCAGTGATAGGACAGGGGGCCTGATTGACACTGAAGCTTTCTTT. This sequence encodes CASSDRTGGLIDTEAFF. V gene TRBV27 combines with J gene TRBJ1-1; 11 positions match TRBD1. CDR1 is MNHEY and CDR2 is SMNVEV in the germline V gene (reference sequence). The CDR3 spans 17 residues. The ends lost 5 bases at V and 3 bases at J; junction bases unmatched: 11.

V gene TRBV30 combines with J gene TRBJ1-2; tentatively, D is TRBD1 (5 bases). This CDR3 has 16 residues. CDR1 is GTSNPN and CDR2 is SVGIG in the germline V gene (reference sequence). V lost 1 base and J lost 4, with 19 bases in between. The CDR3 sequence: CAWSAFQGRFSYGYTF. DNA for the CDR3: TGTGCCTGGAGTGCTTTTCAGGGAAGGTTTAGCTATGGCTACACCTTC.

This clone is a singleton in its sample. This chain uses TRBV2 with TRBJ2-5; the match to TRBD1 covers 7 bases. Per the germline V gene, CDR1 is SNHLY and CDR2 is FYNNEI. The CDR3 contains 14 residues. V shed 0 bases and J 11 bases; nucleotides not matched to a gene: 9. The CDR3 region is CASSEAIPTGKQYF. CDR3 coding DNA: TGTGCCAGCAGTGAAGCGATACCGACAGGGAAGCAGTACTTC.

The chain has TRBV5-1 and TRBJ1-2, with 7 nucleotides matching TRBD1. The length of the CDR3 is 14 residues. V lost 2 bases to trimming and J lost 7 bases; unmatched junction nucleotides: 8. Germline CDR1 reads SGHRS; CDR2 reads YFSETQ. The CDR3 nucleotides read TGCGCCAGCAGCTTTGACAGGGAGAAGGGTGGCTACACCTTC. The encoded protein is CASSFDREKGGYTF.

This clone was observed a handful of times. This chain joins TRBV15 and TRBJ2-1; 9 nucleotides match TRBD1. The germline CDR1 and CDR2 sequences are LNHNV and YYDKDF (reference sequence). The V segment lost 1 base and the J segment 10 bases; nucleotides outside the gene matches: 8. There are 15 residues in the CDR3. The CDR3 DNA reads as TGTGCCACCAGCAGAGCGACAGGGGGAATGAGCGAGCAGTTCTTC. Protein sequence: CATSRATGGMSEQFF. Complete variable domain (other parts from reference TRBV15 and TRBJ2-1): DAMVIQNPRYQVTQFGKPVTLSCSQTLNHNVMYWYQQKSSQAPKLLFHYYDKDFNNEADTPDNFQSRRPNTSFCFLDIRSPGLGDTAMYLCATSRATGGMSEQFFGPGTRLTVL.